This T cell receptor beta chain was captured by sequencing in a study of blood T cells in healthy people across ages. Study findings and constraints: Diversity figures derived from one million T cells were judged to underestimate the true value. Getting older went along with TCR beta diversity per million T cells dropping roughly linearly.

It was with a sample-barcoded 5' primer and a J-beta primer mix that a second PCR of about 6 to 12 cycles was run. Using its own MiXCR run on the 5' RACE reads, TCRdb lists one record per CDR3 protein. The sample carries 550,000 to 600,000 distinct CDR3 sequences, roughly 28% recorded once. From germline, CDR1 is SGHTA and CDR2 FQGNSA. Trimming removed 1 base at V and 0 bases at J, with 13 bases between. The CDR3 sequence is 17 residues long. This clonotype was seen a handful of times. Its cognate antigen is unknown. Each sample yielded at least 5.5 micrograms of PBMC total RNA. The TCR sequence derives from an older woman in good health. Sample: blood. The chain joins TRBV7-2 to TRBJ1-3, with D tentatively TRBD1 (5 bases). CDR3 loop: CASSLGGGGPSGNTIYF. The CDR3 coding sequence is TGTGCCAGCAGCTTAGGGGGGGGTGGCCCCTCTGGAAACACCATATATTTT.